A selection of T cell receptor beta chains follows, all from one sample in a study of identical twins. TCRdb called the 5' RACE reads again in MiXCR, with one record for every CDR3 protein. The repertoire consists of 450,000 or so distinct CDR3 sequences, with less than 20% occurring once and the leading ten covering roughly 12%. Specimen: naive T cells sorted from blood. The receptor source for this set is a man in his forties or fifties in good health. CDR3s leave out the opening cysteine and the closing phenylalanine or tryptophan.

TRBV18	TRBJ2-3	ASSPGQQLSTDTQY
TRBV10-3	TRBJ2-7	AISENRDSYEQY
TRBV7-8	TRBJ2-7	ASSLGGPKGPYEQY
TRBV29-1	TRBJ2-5	SARGTGIGETQY
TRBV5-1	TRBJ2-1	ASSLASMDANEQF
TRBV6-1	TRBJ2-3	ASSPTGPAGPYTQY
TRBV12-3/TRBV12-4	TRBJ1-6	ASSLYYSLGEGSPLH
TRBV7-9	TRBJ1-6	ASSSTGSFSPLH
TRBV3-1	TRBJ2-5	ASSQVKGFQY
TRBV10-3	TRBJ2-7	AISEGRAEQY
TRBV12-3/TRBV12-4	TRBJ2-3	ASSLRDTDTQY
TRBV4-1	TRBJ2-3	ASSLEGGQGDTQY
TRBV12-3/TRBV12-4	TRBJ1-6	ASSYTAGGNSPLH
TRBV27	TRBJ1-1	ASRNLGVPNEAF
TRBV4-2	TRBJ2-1	ASSQALLAGGYNEQF
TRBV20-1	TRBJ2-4	SASWAGGPNIQY
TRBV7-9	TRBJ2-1	ASSLEDTSGSYNEQF
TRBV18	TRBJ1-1	ASSQTGRVAEAF
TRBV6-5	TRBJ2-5	ASSYRGTSGGPTGTQY
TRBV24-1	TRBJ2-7	ATSDGAPTEQY
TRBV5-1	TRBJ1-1	ASSRATGGGLFTEAF
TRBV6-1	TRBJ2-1	ASRLGGLAGNEQF
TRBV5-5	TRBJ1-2	ASSLEAGSYYGYT
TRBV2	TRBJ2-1	ASSATESSYNEQF
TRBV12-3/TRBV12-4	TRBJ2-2	ASQRVAGELF
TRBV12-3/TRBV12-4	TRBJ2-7	ASSLGVASRTYEQY
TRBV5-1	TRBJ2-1	ASGGGEAGNEQF
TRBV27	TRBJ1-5	ASSYRGGGQPQH
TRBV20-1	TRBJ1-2	SAPRDYGYT
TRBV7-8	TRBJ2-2	ASSLIFGQGTGELF
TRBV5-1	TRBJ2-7	ASSLSTQGNGEQY
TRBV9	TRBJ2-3	ASSVAGQPMDTQY
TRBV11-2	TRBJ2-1	ASSPRMVGSGSNEQF